This record looks at one T cell receptor beta chain sequence and its context. Its antigen is unknown. TCRalpha and TCRbeta libraries used 5'RACE with constant-segment primers and UMIs. Each CDR3 protein gets one entry after TCRdb re-called the 5' RACE reads with MiXCR. The table shows 550,000 to 650,000 distinct CDR3 sequences, with roughly 17% occurring only once. The sample belongs to a study of T-cell memory formation after mild COVID-19. The CDR3 consists of 14 residues. Trimming left V 3 bases short and J 6 bases short, with 12 bases between. Germline CDR1 reads SGDLS; CDR2 reads YYNGEE. Overall study results and limits: In pre-infection memory, a portion of responding clones appeared, which suggested that cross-reactive memory joined.

The V and J genes are TRBV9 and TRBJ2-2; D gene unclear. Sequenced material: PBMCs or a T cell subset sorted from them (not recorded which). This clonotype was sampled from an adult woman who had mild COVID-19 (a few samples of this study predate the infection). Cell type and time point are not known. The DNA of the CDR3 is TGTGCCAGCAGCGCTCTCCGAGGCCCCGGGGAGCTGTTTTTT. As protein: CASSALRGPGELFF.